These T cell receptor beta chains were read from a single sample in a study of cytotoxic CD8 clonotypes in ibrutinib-treated CLL. Clones were read by immunoSEQ multiplex PCR, and TCRdb kept only the in-frame ones, dropping some. There are some 300,000 clones in the sample; about 80% occur only once, and roughly 6.3% lies in the top ten. Sample: PBMCs, taken before ibrutinib treatment. All receptors come from a human donor with chronic lymphocytic leukemia. CDR3s include the opening cysteine and the closing phenylalanine or tryptophan. Fields, in order: clone size, D gene, J gene, V gene, CDR3 DNA, CDR3 protein. The D gene is left open where the match is weak. A clone size is listed for some rows: how often the clone was seen (once, few, many), or a class if it is expanded.

clone_size: once; d_call: .; j_call: TRBJ2-7; v_call: TRBV9; cdr3_nt: TGTGCCAGCAGCGTAGGTCCGGGTCCGGACCTTTACGAGCAGTACTTC; cdr3_aa: CASSVGPGPDLYEQYF
clone_size: few; d_call: .; j_call: TRBJ1-1; v_call: TRBV19; cdr3_nt: TGTGCCAGTGGATCCCGCCTGGGGGTGGTTTCGGCGGAAGCTTTCTTT; cdr3_aa: CASGSRLGVVSAEAFF
clone_size: .; d_call: .; j_call: TRBJ1-4; v_call: TRBV9; cdr3_nt: TGTGCCAGCAGCGTAGTAGGGGCCGGGGGAAAACTGTTTTTT; cdr3_aa: CASSVVGAGGKLFF
clone_size: few; d_call: .; j_call: TRBJ1-2; v_call: TRBV4-3; cdr3_nt: TGCGCCAGCAGCCAAGAGGGTACAGGTGGATACTATGGCTACACCTTC; cdr3_aa: CASSQEGTGGYYGYTF
clone_size: .; d_call: TRBD1; j_call: TRBJ2-7; v_call: TRBV9; cdr3_nt: TGTGCCAGCAGCGCTGGAGACAGGGGGTGGGACGAGCAGTACTTC; cdr3_aa: CASSAGDRGWDEQYF
clone_size: .; d_call: .; j_call: TRBJ1-2; v_call: TRBV21-1; cdr3_nt: TGTGCCAGCAGCAGACATCGACCCGGACGGTCCGCTAACTATGGCTACACCTTC; cdr3_aa: CASSRHRPGRSANYGYTF
clone_size: .; d_call: .; j_call: TRBJ2-2; v_call: TRBV7-9; cdr3_nt: TGTGCCAGCAGCGATTGGGGGGAGCTGTTTTTT; cdr3_aa: CASSDWGELFF
clone_size: .; d_call: TRBD2; j_call: TRBJ2-7; v_call: TRBV6-5; cdr3_nt: TGTGCCAGCAGTTACATAGCGGGAGGGGTCGAGCAGTACTTC; cdr3_aa: CASSYIAGGVEQYF
clone_size: .; d_call: .; j_call: TRBJ2-1; v_call: TRBV7-2; cdr3_nt: TGTGCCAGCAGCTTGACCGGGACACTTAACAATGAGCAGTTCTTC; cdr3_aa: CASSLTGTLNNEQFF
clone_size: once; d_call: .; j_call: TRBJ2-1; v_call: TRBV11-2; cdr3_nt: TGTGCCAGCAGGTCTGGGGACGGATGGCCGTCCAATGAGCAGTTCTTC; cdr3_aa: CASRSGDGWPSNEQFF
clone_size: .; d_call: TRBD1; j_call: TRBJ2-5; v_call: TRBV7-9; cdr3_nt: TGTGCCAGCAGATGGGGACAGGGATGGGGAGAGACCCAGTACTTC; cdr3_aa: CASRWGQGWGETQYF
clone_size: .; d_call: .; j_call: TRBJ1-5; v_call: TRBV28; cdr3_nt: TGTGCCAGCAGTTTTTACCGGGGGCGAGATAGCAATCAGCCCCAGCATTTT; cdr3_aa: CASSFYRGRDSNQPQHF
clone_size: .; d_call: .; j_call: TRBJ2-5; v_call: TRBV7-2; cdr3_nt: TGTGCCAGCAGCCTTGCAGAGACCCAGTACTTC; cdr3_aa: CASSLAETQYF
clone_size: .; d_call: .; j_call: TRBJ2-3; v_call: TRBV4-2; cdr3_nt: TGTGCCAGCAGCCAAATGACTAGTAAAGATACGCAGTATTTT; cdr3_aa: CASSQMTSKDTQYF
clone_size: .; d_call: .; j_call: TRBJ1-5; v_call: TRBV30; cdr3_nt: TGTGCCTGGAGTGTGAGTTTGGGGGCTCGGGGGAGCAATCAGCCCCAGCATTTT; cdr3_aa: CAWSVSLGARGSNQPQHF
clone_size: .; d_call: .; j_call: TRBJ2-5; v_call: TRBV19; cdr3_nt: TGTGCCAGTAGTCCCGGGGCGACCCAGTACTTC; cdr3_aa: CASSPGATQYF
clone_size: .; d_call: .; j_call: TRBJ2-3; v_call: TRBV2; cdr3_nt: TGTGCCAGCAGTGGTTGGCTCTCTAGCACAGATACGCAGTATTTT; cdr3_aa: CASSGWLSSTDTQYF
clone_size: few; d_call: TRBD1; j_call: TRBJ2-7; v_call: TRBV4-1; cdr3_nt: TGCGCCAGCAGCCAAGATAGAGACAGGGCCTACGAGCAGTACTTC; cdr3_aa: CASSQDRDRAYEQYF
clone_size: .; d_call: .; j_call: TRBJ2-2; v_call: TRBV11-2; cdr3_nt: TGTGCCAGCAGCTTATCTGGGCTAAGGGACGGGGAGCTGTTTTTT; cdr3_aa: CASSLSGLRDGELFF
clone_size: .; d_call: .; j_call: TRBJ2-5; v_call: TRBV7-3; cdr3_nt: TGTGCCAGCAGCATCGGTTTGTATGGGCAAGAGACCCAGTACTTC; cdr3_aa: CASSIGLYGQETQYF
clone_size: once; d_call: TRBD2; j_call: TRBJ2-7; v_call: TRBV4-2; cdr3_nt: TGTGCCAGCAGCCAAGGGGGCGGGAGACCCCTCTACGAGCAGTACTTC; cdr3_aa: CASSQGGGRPLYEQYF
clone_size: .; d_call: .; j_call: TRBJ1-5; v_call: TRBV19; cdr3_nt: TGTGCCAGTAGACACCGACAGGATCGGGCTCAGCCCCAGCATTTT; cdr3_aa: CASRHRQDRAQPQHF
clone_size: .; d_call: TRBD1; j_call: TRBJ2-7; v_call: TRBV20-1; cdr3_nt: TGCAGTGCGACGACAGGGTACGAGCAGTACTTC; cdr3_aa: CSATTGYEQYF
clone_size: .; d_call: .; j_call: TRBJ2-7; v_call: TRBV18; cdr3_nt: TGTGCCAGCTCACACGATAACCGCGGGACAGTCTACGAGCAGTACTTC; cdr3_aa: CASSHDNRGTVYEQYF
clone_size: .; d_call: .; j_call: TRBJ1-1; v_call: TRBV11-2; cdr3_nt: TGTGCCAGCAGCTTGGCAGGGCTTCACACTGAAGCTTTCTTT; cdr3_aa: CASSLAGLHTEAFF
clone_size: .; d_call: .; j_call: TRBJ1-2; v_call: TRBV5-6; cdr3_nt: TGTGCCAGCACCCCCGGTCTGTCTACTAACTATGGCTACACCTTC; cdr3_aa: CASTPGLSTNYGYTF
clone_size: .; d_call: .; j_call: TRBJ1-1; v_call: TRBV27; cdr3_nt: TGTGCCAGCAGTTTCCGGACGGACACTGAAGCTTTCTTT; cdr3_aa: CASSFRTDTEAFF
clone_size: .; d_call: .; j_call: TRBJ2-1; v_call: TRBV7-6; cdr3_nt: TGTGCCAGCAGCTTAGGGGTTGGGACCTACAATGAGCAGTTCTTC; cdr3_aa: CASSLGVGTYNEQFF
clone_size: .; d_call: .; j_call: TRBJ2-5; v_call: TRBV7-2; cdr3_nt: TGTGCCAGCAGCCTCCTGGGGCAGCAAGAGACCCAGTACTTC; cdr3_aa: CASSLLGQQETQYF
clone_size: .; d_call: .; j_call: TRBJ1-1; v_call: TRBV30; cdr3_nt: TGTGCCTGGAGTGCTACTCTCGGGATTGAAGCTTTCTTT; cdr3_aa: CAWSATLGIEAFF
clone_size: few; d_call: TRBD2; j_call: TRBJ2-3; v_call: TRBV27; cdr3_nt: TGTGCCAGCAACACCGGGACTAGCAGCACAGATACGCAGTATTTT; cdr3_aa: CASNTGTSSTDTQYF
clone_size: .; d_call: TRBD1; j_call: TRBJ1-1; v_call: TRBV11-2; cdr3_nt: TGTGCCAGCAGACACAACAGGGGGTCCCCTGGCACTGAAGCTTTCTTT; cdr3_aa: CASRHNRGSPGTEAFF
clone_size: once; d_call: .; j_call: TRBJ1-1; v_call: TRBV6-5; cdr3_nt: TGTGCCAGCAGTTACGCATTTTCCGCCACTGAAGCTTTCTTT; cdr3_aa: CASSYAFSATEAFF
clone_size: .; d_call: .; j_call: TRBJ1-1; v_call: TRBV19; cdr3_nt: TGTGCCAGTAGTATAGTTGAGTATGGCACTGAAGCTTTCTTT; cdr3_aa: CASSIVEYGTEAFF
clone_size: once; d_call: .; j_call: TRBJ2-7; v_call: TRBV30; cdr3_nt: TGTGCCTGGGGGGGGTTGTACGAGCAGTACTTC; cdr3_aa: CAWGGLYEQYF
clone_size: .; d_call: TRBD2; j_call: TRBJ2-1; v_call: TRBV2; cdr3_nt: TGTGCCACCACCGGGACTAGCGGCTACAATGAGCAGTTCTTC; cdr3_aa: CATTGTSGYNEQFF
clone_size: .; d_call: .; j_call: TRBJ2-1; v_call: TRBV7-9; cdr3_nt: TGTGCCAGCAGCTCGGCCGGAGGTATCAATGAGCAGTTCTTC; cdr3_aa: CASSSAGGINEQFF
clone_size: .; d_call: TRBD1; j_call: TRBJ1-4; v_call: TRBV5-6; cdr3_nt: TGTGCCAGCAGCTTGCAGGGGGTGAAAGCTAATGAAAAACTGTTTTTT; cdr3_aa: CASSLQGVKANEKLFF
clone_size: .; d_call: .; j_call: TRBJ1-2; v_call: TRBV30; cdr3_nt: TGTGCCTGGAGTGTTGCGATTTATTATGGCTACACCTTC; cdr3_aa: CAWSVAIYYGYTF
clone_size: .; d_call: .; j_call: TRBJ2-7; v_call: TRBV7-2; cdr3_nt: TGTGCCAGCAGCCCTGCGGCGGGAAGGGGGTTCGAGCAGTACTTC; cdr3_aa: CASSPAAGRGFEQYF
clone_size: once; d_call: .; j_call: TRBJ2-7; v_call: TRBV7-2; cdr3_nt: TGTGCCAGCAGCTCCAGACAGGGACTCTACGAGCAGTACTTC; cdr3_aa: CASSSRQGLYEQYF
clone_size: .; d_call: TRBD1; j_call: TRBJ2-7; v_call: TRBV5-4; cdr3_nt: TGTGCCAGCAGCTCGGGACAGGGGGCACCCTACGAGCAGTACTTC; cdr3_aa: CASSSGQGAPYEQYF